Below are 26 T cell receptor beta chains sequenced from a single sample in a study of T cells in Graves' hyperthyroidism and ophthalmopathy. The TCR beta CDR3 regions underwent amplification using RNA transcripts as the source. In the first-round RT-PCR of the TCR CDR3, the HTBI primer set was used. TCRdb reanalysed the multiplex PCR reads using MiXCR and keeps one entry per CDR3 protein. The sample gives around 690,000 distinct CDR3 sequences, 17% of which show up once; roughly a sixth is in the top ten. Sample: blood. The receptors here all came from a man in his forties or fifties with Graves' hyperthyroidism.

J is TRBJ2-5 and V is TRBV4-2; 10 nucleotides agree with TRBD2. From germline, CDR1 is LGHNA and CDR2 YNFKEQ. CDR3 length: 16 residues. The ends lost 5 bases at V and 4 bases at J; junction bases unmatched: 10. Here the CDR3 reads CASSARLAGAGETQYF. Here the CDR3 DNA reads TGTGCCAGCAGCGCCCGACTAGCGGGTGCCGGAGAGACCCAGTACTTC.

This chain joins TRBV6-1 and TRBJ1-5; D gene uncertain. Deletions cut 5 bases from V and 8 bases from J, with 16 bases between. The CDR3 spans 14 residues. Per the germline V gene, CDR1 is MNHNS and CDR2 is SASEGT. Here the CDR3 DNA reads TGTGCCAGCAGTTGGACGGTCAATGGGGAGCCCCAGCATTTT. It codes for CASSWTVNGEPQHF.

V and J are TRBV19 and TRBJ1-3; unclear D gene. The CDR3 runs to 12 residues. CDR1 is LNHDA and CDR2 is SQIVND in the germline V gene (reference sequence). Trimming stripped 6 bases from V and 2 bases from J, with 5 bases between. CDR3 sequence (DNA): TGTGCCAGTAGCGCCCCTGGAAACACCATATATTTT. It codes for CASSAPGNTIYF.

Notes on this clonotype: This could be a read error, since a much larger clone is one nucleotide away. The chain joins TRBV7-2 to TRBJ2-7, with a tentative D call TRBD1 (10 bases). There are 15 residues in the CDR3. Germline V gene sequence: CDR1 SGHTA, CDR2 FQGNSA. CDR3 coding DNA: TGTGCAAGCGGGAGGCGCGGGACAGGGGTAGACGAGCACTACTTC. Translation gives CASGRRGTGVDEHYF.

The chain recombines TRBV2 with TRBJ2-2, with TRBD2 matching 15 bases. The CDR3 is made up of 17 amino acids. The germline V gene has CDR1 SNHLY and CDR2 FYNNEI. V lost 6 bases, J lost 4 bases, and 6 bases stayed unmatched. The CDR3 nucleotides read TGTGCCAGCAGGGGACTAGCGGGAGGTGACAGCACCGGGGAGCTGTTTTTT. Amino acids: CASRGLAGGDSTGELFF.

The sample holds a few counts of this clonotype. This chain's CDR3 is CASSLDSAGSGYTF. CDR3 nucleotides: TGTGCCAGCAGCTTAGACTCCGCGGGGTCCGGCTACACCTTC. The rearrangement uses TRBV7-2 and TRBJ1-2; D ambiguous. CDR1 SGHTA and CDR2 FQGNSA come from the germline V gene. The CDR3 covers 14 residues. The V end was cut by 1 base, the J end by 8 bases, with 14 bases between.

This sequence joins TRBV29-1 and TRBJ2-2; D possibly corresponds to TRBD1 (6 bases). V lost 0 bases, J lost 15 bases, and 11 bases lay in between. The CDR3 runs 11 residues. Germline assignment: CDR1 SQVTM and CDR2 ANQGSEA. Here the CDR3 DNA reads TGCAGCGTTGAAGACCCACAGGGAATGTTTTTT. Amino acids: CSVEDPQGMFF.

This clonotype was counted ten times or more. This chain connects TRBV2 to TRBJ2-2; D is unresolved. There are 14 residues in the CDR3. Germline V gives CDR1 SNHLY, CDR2 FYNNEI. V was shortened by 7 bases and J by 0 bases, with 9 bases between the two germline ends. The CDR3 DNA is TGTGCCAGCAAAGGCGTCTCGAACACCGGGGAGCTGTTTTTT. It encodes CASKGVSNTGELFF.

This sequence joins TRBV6-1 and TRBJ2-1, with 13 bases identical to TRBD2. This CDR3 region has 18 residues. Germline CDR1 MNHNS, CDR2 SASEGT. V lost 6 bases and J lost 8; bases outside the gene matches: 16. The CDR3 sequence is CASSETPGLAGSIYEQFF. In DNA form, the CDR3 reads TGTGCCAGCAGCGAGACACCGGGACTAGCGGGATCAATTTATGAGCAGTTCTTC.

With regard to this clonotype: A much larger clone lies one base from this, so it may be a read error. The chain carries TRBV12-3 or TRBV12-4 and TRBJ2-2; 11 bases match TRBD2. CDR3 size: 18 residues. Trimming cost V 5 bases and J 6 bases; bases outside gene matches: 14. CDR3 bases: TGTGCCAGCAGTCCTCCGGAACTAGCGGGGGCAGGAGCCGGGGAGCTGTTTTTT. This translates into CASSPPELAGAGAGELFF.

This clonotype appeared many times. The rearrangement uses TRBV28 and TRBJ2-5; 10 nucleotides align to TRBD1. The V segment lost 8 bases and the J segment 2 bases; nucleotides outside the gene matches: 11. Looked up from germline, CDR1 is MDHEN and CDR2 is SYDVKM. The CDR3 has 16 residues. CDR3 nucleotide sequence: TGTGCCAGCTCAGTGACCGGGACAGGGGTACAAGAGACCCAGTACTTC. Its protein is CASSVTGTGVQETQYF. Full variable domain (rest looked up from reference TRBV28 and TRBJ2-5): DVKVTQSSRYLVKRTGEKVFLECVQDMDHENMFWYRQDPGLGLRLIYFSYDVKMKEKGDIPEGYSVSREKKERFSLILESASTNQTSMYLCASSVTGTGVQETQYFGPGTRLLVL.

This clonotype occurred once. The chain employs TRBV5-1 and TRBJ1-6, with TRBD1 identical over 7 bases. This CDR3 spans 16 amino acids. The germline V gene encodes CDR1 SGHRS and CDR2 YFSETQ. Germline trimming cut 3 bases from V and 1 base from J; bases unmatched to any gene: 4. In DNA, the CDR3 is TGCGCCAGCAGCTCCAGGGGGGGATCCTATAATTCACCCCTCCACTTT. Protein product: CASSSRGGSYNSPLHF.

This clonotype has a count of ten or more. The rearrangement uses TRBV28 and TRBJ1-2; D is possibly TRBD1 (6 bases). CDR1 is MDHEN, CDR2 SYDVKM, per germline. CDR3 size: 14 residues. The V end lost 2 bases, the J end lost 3 bases, and 10 bases lay between the germline ends. CDR3 bases: TGTGCCAGCAGTTTAAGCAGGACAGACTATGGCTACACCTTC. Protein product: CASSLSRTDYGYTF.

This sequence joins TRBV2 and TRBJ2-2; TRBD2 is a possible D gene (6 bases). The CDR3 loop spans 14 amino acids. Germline CDR1 reads SNHLY; CDR2 reads FYNNEI. The V and J ends lost 7 bases and 3 bases respectively, with 12 bases between them. The CDR3 loop is CASKEGLYTGELFF. CDR3 sequence (DNA): TGTGCCAGCAAGGAGGGGCTTTACACCGGGGAGCTGTTTTTT.

This clonotype has ten or more counts. The chain is built from TRBV7-9 and TRBJ2-7; TRBD1 aligns across 8 bases. The CDR3 runs to 15 residues. The ends lost 0 bases at V and 5 bases at J; junction bases unmatched: 6. The germline V gene has CDR1 SEHNR and CDR2 FQNEAQ (reference sequence). This CDR3 is CASSLAAAGGDEQYF. In nucleotides, the CDR3 is TGTGCCAGCAGCTTAGCTGCGGCAGGGGGCGACGAGCAGTACTTC.

This clonotype was picked up a small number of times. The rearrangement links TRBV20-1 to TRBJ2-7; 8 bases map to TRBD1. The CDR3 totals 15 residues. Trimming at V came to 2 bases and at J to 0 bases, leaving 6 bases not matched to a gene. Germline CDR1 and CDR2: DFQATT and SNEGSKA (reference sequence). The CDR3: CSARSFGQGSYEQYF. As DNA, the CDR3 is TGCAGTGCTAGATCTTTCGGACAGGGCTCCTACGAGCAGTACTTC.

The rearrangement uses TRBV19 and TRBJ2-1; possibly TRBD1 or TRBD2 for D (5 bases each). Germline lookup yields CDR1 LNHDA and CDR2 SQIVND (reference sequence). The CDR3 runs to 15 residues. V lost 3 bases and J lost 3, with 12 bases in between. The chain's CDR3 is CASSMGDGHYNEQFF. Here the CDR3 DNA reads TGTGCCAGTAGTATGGGAGACGGACACTACAATGAGCAGTTCTTC.

This chain uses TRBV6-1 with TRBJ2-1; 9 bases align to TRBD2. In germline, CDR1 is MNHNS, CDR2 SASEGT. The V segment lost 5 bases and the J segment 8 bases; nucleotides outside the gene matches: 13. This CDR3 contains 16 residues. The DNA for the CDR3 is TGTGCCAGCAGTTTTCTAGCGGGAAGCCGGGTAGATGAGCAGTTCTTC. This codes for CASSFLAGSRVDEQFF.

The CDR3 DNA reads TGTGCCAGCACCCGGGTAGGGGAATCAGATACGCAGTATTTT. It encodes CASTRVGESDTQYF. The chain recombines TRBV6-2 or TRBV6-3 with TRBJ2-3; TRBD1 might be the D (5 bases). Germline V gene data show CDR1 as MNHEY and CDR2 as SVGEGT. This CDR3 has 14 residues. Trimming left V 7 bases short and J 4 bases short, with 15 bases between.

A note on this clonotype: One end of the junction varies from germline; a read error may be responsible. The chain recombines TRBV10-3 with TRBJ2-2, with D perhaps assigned TRBD1 or TRBD2 (6 bases each). The CDR3 has 15 residues. Germline V gives CDR1 ENHRY, CDR2 SYGVKD. The CDR3 sequence is CAPLGGRGNTGGLFF. The DNA for the CDR3 is TGTGCCCCCCTGGGGGGCAGGGGAAACACCGGGGGGCTGTTTTTT.

This clonotype is a singleton in its sample. This chain joins TRBV15 and TRBJ2-3; TRBD2 aligns across 8 bases. The CDR3 totals 17 residues. J was trimmed by 3 bases and V by 1 base; bases with no gene match: 9. Germline V gene data show CDR1 as LNHNV and CDR2 as YYDKDF (reference sequence). The CDR3 here is CATSRALGAGETDTQYF. CDR3 nucleotide sequence: TGTGCCACCAGCAGAGCCCTCGGAGCGGGAGAAACAGATACGCAGTATTTT.

This clonotype was seen repeatedly, ten times or more. The J gene is TRBJ1-1, the V gene TRBV12-3 or TRBV12-4; 9 nucleotides align to TRBD1. This CDR3 has 16 amino acids. V was pared by 6 bases and J by 0 bases, with 8 bases of the junction left unmatched. This CDR3 is CASSPDRGQMNTEAFF. Here the CDR3 DNA reads TGTGCCAGCAGCCCGGACAGGGGCCAGATGAACACTGAAGCTTTCTTT.

The chain is built from TRBV29-1 and TRBJ2-1; TRBD2 agrees at 9 bases. V shed 3 bases and J 4 bases; nucleotides not matched to a gene: 10. This CDR3 has 16 amino acids. Germline V lookup: CDR1 SQVTM, CDR2 ANQGSEA. In DNA form, the CDR3 reads TGCAGCGTTGATTCGCTAGCGGGACCTCGGTACAATGAGCAGTTCTTC. This codes for CSVDSLAGPRYNEQFF.

The table lists this clonotype with many counts. This chain uses TRBV12-3 or TRBV12-4 with TRBJ1-1, with D possibly TRBD1 on 5 matching bases. Trimming pared 8 bases from V and 3 bases from J, leaving 13 bases between. The CDR3 is 13 amino acids. The CDR3 loop is CASEGESDTEAFF. CDR3 coding DNA: TGTGCCAGCGAAGGGGAATCGGACACTGAAGCTTTCTTT.

CDR3 nucleotide sequence: TGTGCCAGCAGTTTACCCCCATCCCGGGGGAGAAACTATGGCTACACCTTC. Amino acid sequence: CASSLPPSRGRNYGYTF. The gene calls are TRBV28 and TRBJ1-2; TRBD1 is a possible D gene (5 bases). In germline, CDR1 is MDHEN, CDR2 SYDVKM. Trimming took off 2 bases at V and 2 bases at J, with 18 bases between the two ends. CDR3 length equals 17 residues.

This clonotype was recorded many times. This sequence joins TRBV11-2 and TRBJ2-1; D is undetermined. The CDR3 is 14 amino acids. Germline V gene lookup returns CDR1 SGHAT and CDR2 FQNNGV. The V end lost 5 bases, the J end lost 6 bases, and 14 bases lay between the germline ends. CDR3 in DNA: TGTGCCAGCAGCCTTAGAGATTCTCCCAATGAGCAGTTCTTC. Its protein product is CASSLRDSPNEQFF. The entire variable domain, with the rest obtained from reference TRBV11-2 and TRBJ2-1, is as follows: EAGVAQSPRYKIIEKRQSVAFWCNPISGHATLYWYQQILGQGPKLLIQFQNNGVVDDSQLPKDRFSAERLKGVDSTLKIQPAKLEDSAVYLCASSLRDSPNEQFFGPGTRLTVL.